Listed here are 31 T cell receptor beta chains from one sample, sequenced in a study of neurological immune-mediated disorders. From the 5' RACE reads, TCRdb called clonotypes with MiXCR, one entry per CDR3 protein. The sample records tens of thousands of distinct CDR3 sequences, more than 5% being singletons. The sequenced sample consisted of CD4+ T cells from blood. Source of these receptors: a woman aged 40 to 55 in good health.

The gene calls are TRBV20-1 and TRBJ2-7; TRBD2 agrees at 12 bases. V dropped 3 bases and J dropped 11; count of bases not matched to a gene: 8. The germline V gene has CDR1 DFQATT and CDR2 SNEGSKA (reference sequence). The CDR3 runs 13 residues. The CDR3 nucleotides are TGCAGTGCTAGGCCGCTAGCGGGAGGGTTTGAGTACTTC. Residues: CSARPLAGGFEYF.

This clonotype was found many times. The CDR3 DNA sequence: TGCGCCAGCAGCTTGGGAGGCGGGATGAACACTGAAGCTTTCTTT. It codes for CASSLGGGMNTEAFF. The V gene is TRBV5-1, the J gene TRBJ1-1; D remains unclear. Germline V gene data show CDR1 as SGHRS and CDR2 as YFSETQ. There are 15 residues in the CDR3. Trimming removed 0 bases at V and 0 bases at J, with 9 bases between.

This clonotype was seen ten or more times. CDR3 nucleotide sequence: TGCAGTGCTAGGGCCGTGACAGGGGGCGATAGGGATGAGCAGTTCTTC. This gives the protein CSARAVTGGDRDEQFF. The chain employs TRBV20-1 and TRBJ2-1; 10 bases agree with TRBD1. Germline trimming cut 3 bases from V and 8 bases from J; bases unmatched to any gene: 13. Germline V lookup: CDR1 DFQATT, CDR2 SNEGSKA (reference sequence). This CDR3 is built from 16 residues.

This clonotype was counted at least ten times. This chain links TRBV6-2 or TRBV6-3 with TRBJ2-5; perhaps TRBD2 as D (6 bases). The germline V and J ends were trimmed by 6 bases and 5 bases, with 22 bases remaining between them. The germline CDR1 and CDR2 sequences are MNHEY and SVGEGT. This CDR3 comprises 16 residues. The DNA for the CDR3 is TGTGCCAGCAGGGGCCCGACTAGAAGGCTTTTCGAGACCCAGTACTTC. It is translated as CASRGPTRRLFETQYF.

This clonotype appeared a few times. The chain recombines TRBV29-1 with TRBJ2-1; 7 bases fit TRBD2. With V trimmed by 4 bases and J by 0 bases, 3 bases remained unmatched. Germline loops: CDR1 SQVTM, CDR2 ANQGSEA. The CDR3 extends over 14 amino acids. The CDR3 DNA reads TGCAGCGTTGGGGGCGGGAGCTCCTACAATGAGCAGTTCTTC. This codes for CSVGGGSSYNEQFF.

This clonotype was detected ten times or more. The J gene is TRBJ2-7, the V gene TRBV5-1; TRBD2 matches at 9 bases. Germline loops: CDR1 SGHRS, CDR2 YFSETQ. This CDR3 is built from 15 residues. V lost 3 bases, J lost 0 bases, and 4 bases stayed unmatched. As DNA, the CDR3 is TGCGCCAGCAGCTCTGCTAGCGGGAACTCCTACGAGCAGTACTTC. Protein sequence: CASSSASGNSYEQYF.

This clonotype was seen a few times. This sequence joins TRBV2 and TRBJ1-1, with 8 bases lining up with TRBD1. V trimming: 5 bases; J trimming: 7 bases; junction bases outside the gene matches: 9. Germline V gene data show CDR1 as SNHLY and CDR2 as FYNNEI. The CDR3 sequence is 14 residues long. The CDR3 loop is CASSKTGEGIEAFF. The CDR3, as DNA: TGTGCCAGCAGTAAGACAGGGGAAGGGATTGAAGCTTTCTTT.

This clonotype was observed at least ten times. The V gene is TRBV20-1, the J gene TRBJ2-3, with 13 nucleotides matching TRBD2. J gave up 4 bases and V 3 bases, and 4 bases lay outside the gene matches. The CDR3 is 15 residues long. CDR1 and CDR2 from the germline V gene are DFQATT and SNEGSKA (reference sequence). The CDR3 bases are TGCAGTGCTAGTAAACTAGCGGGAGGGCCAGATACGCAGTATTTT. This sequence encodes CSASKLAGGPDTQYF.

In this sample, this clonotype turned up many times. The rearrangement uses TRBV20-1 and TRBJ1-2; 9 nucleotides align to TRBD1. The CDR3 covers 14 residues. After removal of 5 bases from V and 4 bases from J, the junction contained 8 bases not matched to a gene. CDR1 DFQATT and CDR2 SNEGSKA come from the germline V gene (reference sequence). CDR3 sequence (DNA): TGCAGTGCTCACACCCGGGACAGGGCCTATGGCTACACCTTC. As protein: CSAHTRDRAYGYTF.

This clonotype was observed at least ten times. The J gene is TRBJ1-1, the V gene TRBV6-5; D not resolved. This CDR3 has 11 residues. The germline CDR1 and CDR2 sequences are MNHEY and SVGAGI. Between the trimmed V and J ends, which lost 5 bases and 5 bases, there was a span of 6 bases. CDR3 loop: CASSTKTEAFF. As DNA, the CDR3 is TGTGCCAGCAGTACGAAGACTGAAGCTTTCTTT.

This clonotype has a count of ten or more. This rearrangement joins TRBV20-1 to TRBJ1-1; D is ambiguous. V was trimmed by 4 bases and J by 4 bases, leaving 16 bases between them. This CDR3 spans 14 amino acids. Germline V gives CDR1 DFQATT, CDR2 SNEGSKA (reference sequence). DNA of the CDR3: TGCAGTGCTACCGCCACCGGCCATGGCACTGAAGCTTTCTTT. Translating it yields CSATATGHGTEAFF.

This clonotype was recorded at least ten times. In DNA form, the CDR3 reads TGTGCCAGCAGTTATGGGGTCATAGGGGAGGCGAGAAATGAGCAGTTCTTC. Amino acids: CASSYGVIGEARNEQFF. V and J are TRBV6-2 or TRBV6-3 and TRBJ2-1, with a weak D call TRBD2 (6 bases). Germline V gene lookup returns CDR1 MNHEY and CDR2 SVGEGT. V was trimmed by 3 bases and J by 7 bases, leaving 22 bases between them. This CDR3 comprises 17 residues.

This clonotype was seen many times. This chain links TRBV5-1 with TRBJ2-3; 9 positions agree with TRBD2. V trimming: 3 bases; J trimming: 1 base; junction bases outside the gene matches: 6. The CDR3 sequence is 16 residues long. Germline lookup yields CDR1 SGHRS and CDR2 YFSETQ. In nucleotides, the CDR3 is TGCGCCAGCAGCTCCGGGACTAGCCGGCGCACAGATACGCAGTATTTT. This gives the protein CASSSGTSRRTDTQYF.

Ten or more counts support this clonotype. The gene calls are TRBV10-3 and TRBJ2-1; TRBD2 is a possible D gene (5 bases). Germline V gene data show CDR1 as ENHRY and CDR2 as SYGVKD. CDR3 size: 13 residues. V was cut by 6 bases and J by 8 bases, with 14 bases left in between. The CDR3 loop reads CAIRVSGSDEQFF. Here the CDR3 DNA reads TGTGCCATCAGGGTCTCTGGTAGCGATGAGCAGTTCTTC.

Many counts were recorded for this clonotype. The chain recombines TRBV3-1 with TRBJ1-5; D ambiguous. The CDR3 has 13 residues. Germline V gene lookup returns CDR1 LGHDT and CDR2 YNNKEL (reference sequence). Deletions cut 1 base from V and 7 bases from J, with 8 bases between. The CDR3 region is CASSQGDKQPQHF. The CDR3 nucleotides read TGTGCCAGCAGCCAAGGGGATAAACAGCCCCAGCATTTT.

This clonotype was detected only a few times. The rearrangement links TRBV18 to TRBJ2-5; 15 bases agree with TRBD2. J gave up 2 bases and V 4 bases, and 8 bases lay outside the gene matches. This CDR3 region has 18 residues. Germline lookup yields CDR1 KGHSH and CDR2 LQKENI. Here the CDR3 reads CASSRGLAGGSDQETQYF. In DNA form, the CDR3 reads TGTGCCAGCTCACGCGGACTAGCGGGAGGGTCCGATCAAGAGACCCAGTACTTC.

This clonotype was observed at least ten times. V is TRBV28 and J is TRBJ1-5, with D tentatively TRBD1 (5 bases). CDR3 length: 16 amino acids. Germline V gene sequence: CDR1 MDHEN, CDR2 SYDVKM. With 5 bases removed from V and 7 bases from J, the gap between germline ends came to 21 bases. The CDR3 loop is CASSPPGTGTLQPQHF. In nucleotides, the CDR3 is TGTGCCAGCAGTCCACCCGGGACGGGGACGTTGCAGCCCCAGCATTTT.

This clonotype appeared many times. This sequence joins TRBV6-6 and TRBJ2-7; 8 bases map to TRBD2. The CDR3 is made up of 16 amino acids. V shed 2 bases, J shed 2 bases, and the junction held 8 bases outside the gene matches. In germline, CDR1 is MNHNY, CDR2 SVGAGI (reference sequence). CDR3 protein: CASSYAGGGWTYEQYF. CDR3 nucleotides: TGTGCCAGCAGTTACGCCGGGGGGGGGTGGACCTACGAGCAGTACTTC.

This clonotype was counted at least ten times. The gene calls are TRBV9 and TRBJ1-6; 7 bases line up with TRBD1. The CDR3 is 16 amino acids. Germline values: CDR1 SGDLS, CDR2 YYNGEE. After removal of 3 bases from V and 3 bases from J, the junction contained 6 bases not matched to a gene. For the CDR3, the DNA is TGTGCCAGCAGCGAGTGGGCAGGGGGCTATAATTCACCCCTCCACTTT. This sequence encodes CASSEWAGGYNSPLHF.

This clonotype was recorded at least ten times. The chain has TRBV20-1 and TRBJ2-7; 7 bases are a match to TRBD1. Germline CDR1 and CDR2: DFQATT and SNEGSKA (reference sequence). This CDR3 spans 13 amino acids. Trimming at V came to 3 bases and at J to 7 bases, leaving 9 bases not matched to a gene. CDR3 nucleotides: TGCAGTGCTAGCCGGGACAGTCTTAAAGAGCAGTACTTC. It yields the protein CSASRDSLKEQYF.

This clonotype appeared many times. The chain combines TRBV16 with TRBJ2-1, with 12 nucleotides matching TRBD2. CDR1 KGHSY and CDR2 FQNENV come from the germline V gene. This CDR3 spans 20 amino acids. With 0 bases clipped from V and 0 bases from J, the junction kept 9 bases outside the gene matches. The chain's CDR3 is CASSQSQASGRASSYNEQFF. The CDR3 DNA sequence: TGTGCCAGCAGCCAATCTCAGGCTAGCGGGAGGGCCAGCTCCTACAATGAGCAGTTCTTC.

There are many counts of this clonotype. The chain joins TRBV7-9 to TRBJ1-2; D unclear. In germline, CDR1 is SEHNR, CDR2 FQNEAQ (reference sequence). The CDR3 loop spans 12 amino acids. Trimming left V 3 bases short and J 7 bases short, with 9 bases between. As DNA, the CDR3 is TGTGCCAGCAGCTTGGGAGACTCTGGCTACACCTTC. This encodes CASSLGDSGYTF.

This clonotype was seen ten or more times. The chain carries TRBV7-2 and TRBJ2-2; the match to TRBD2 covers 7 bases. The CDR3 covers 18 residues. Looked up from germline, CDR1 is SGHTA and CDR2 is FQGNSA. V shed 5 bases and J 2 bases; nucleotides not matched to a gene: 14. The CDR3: CASSLGTTIQRNTGELFF. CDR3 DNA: TGTGCCAGCAGCCTCGGGACTACCATACAGCGTAACACCGGGGAGCTGTTTTTT.

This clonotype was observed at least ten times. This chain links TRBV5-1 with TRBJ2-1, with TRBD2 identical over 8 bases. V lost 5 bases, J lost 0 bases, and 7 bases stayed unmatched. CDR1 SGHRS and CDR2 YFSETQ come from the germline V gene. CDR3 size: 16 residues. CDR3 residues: CASSYTGRASYNEQFF. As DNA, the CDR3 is TGCGCCAGCAGTTACACCGGGAGGGCCTCCTACAATGAGCAGTTCTTC.

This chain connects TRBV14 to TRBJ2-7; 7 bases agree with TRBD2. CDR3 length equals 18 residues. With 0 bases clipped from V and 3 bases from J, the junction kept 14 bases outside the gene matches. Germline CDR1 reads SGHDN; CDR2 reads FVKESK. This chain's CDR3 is CASSQEGVRGRLGYEQYF. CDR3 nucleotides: TGTGCCAGCAGCCAAGAAGGGGTCCGCGGGAGACTCGGCTACGAGCAGTACTTC.

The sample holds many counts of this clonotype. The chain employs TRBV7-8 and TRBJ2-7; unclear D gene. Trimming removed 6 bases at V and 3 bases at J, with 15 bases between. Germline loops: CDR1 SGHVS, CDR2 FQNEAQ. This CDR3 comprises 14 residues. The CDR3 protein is CASSEPPVLYEQYF. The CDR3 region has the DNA TGTGCCAGCAGTGAACCTCCGGTCCTCTACGAGCAGTACTTC. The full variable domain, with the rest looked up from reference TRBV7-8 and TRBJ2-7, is GAGVSQSPRYKVAKRGQDVALRCDPISGHVSLFWYQQALGQGPEFLTYFQNEAQLDKSGLPSDRFFAERPEGSVSTLKIQRTQQEDSAVYLCASSEPPVLYEQYFGPGTRLTVT.

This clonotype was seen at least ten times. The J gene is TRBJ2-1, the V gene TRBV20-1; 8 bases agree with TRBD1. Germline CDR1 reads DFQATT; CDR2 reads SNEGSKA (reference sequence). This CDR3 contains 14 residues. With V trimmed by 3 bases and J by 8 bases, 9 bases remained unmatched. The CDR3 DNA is TGCAGTGCTAGGAGCATGGACAGGGTAGATGAGCAGTTCTTC. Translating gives CSARSMDRVDEQFF.

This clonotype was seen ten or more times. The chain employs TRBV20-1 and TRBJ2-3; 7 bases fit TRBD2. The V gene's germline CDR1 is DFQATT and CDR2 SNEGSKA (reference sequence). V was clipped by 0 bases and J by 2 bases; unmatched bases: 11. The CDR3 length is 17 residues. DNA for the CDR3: TGCAGTGCTAGAGATCCTCGACTAGCCGACGACACAGATACGCAGTATTTT. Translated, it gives CSARDPRLADDTDTQYF.

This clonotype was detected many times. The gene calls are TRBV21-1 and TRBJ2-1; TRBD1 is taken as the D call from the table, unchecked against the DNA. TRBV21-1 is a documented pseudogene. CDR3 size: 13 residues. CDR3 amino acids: CAGQQGFIGEQFF. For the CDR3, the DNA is TGTGCCGGACAACAGGGATTCATTGGTGAGCAGTTCTTC.

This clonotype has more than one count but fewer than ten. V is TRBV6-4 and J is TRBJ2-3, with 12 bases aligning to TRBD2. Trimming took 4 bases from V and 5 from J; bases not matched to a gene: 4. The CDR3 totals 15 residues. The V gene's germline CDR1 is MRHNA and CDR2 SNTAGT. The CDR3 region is CASSGLAGDKDTQYF. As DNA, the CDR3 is TGTGCCAGCAGTGGACTAGCGGGAGATAAAGATACGCAGTATTTT.

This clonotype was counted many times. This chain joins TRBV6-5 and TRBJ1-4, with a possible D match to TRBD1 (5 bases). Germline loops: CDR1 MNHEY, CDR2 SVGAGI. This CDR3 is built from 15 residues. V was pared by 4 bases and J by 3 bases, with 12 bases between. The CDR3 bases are TGTGCCAGCAGTTTGGAGGGGTGGGCTAATGAAAAACTGTTTTTT. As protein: CASSLEGWANEKLFF.